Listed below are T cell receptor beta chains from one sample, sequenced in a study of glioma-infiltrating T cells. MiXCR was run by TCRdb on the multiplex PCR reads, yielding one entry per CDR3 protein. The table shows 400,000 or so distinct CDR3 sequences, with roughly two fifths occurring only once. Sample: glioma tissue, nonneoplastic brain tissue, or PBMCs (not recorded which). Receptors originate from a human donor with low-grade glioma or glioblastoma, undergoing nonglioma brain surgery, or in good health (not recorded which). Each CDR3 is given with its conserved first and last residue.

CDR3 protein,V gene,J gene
CASSLAGGLNEQFF,TRBV7-6,TRBJ2-1
CASSYTFRSSNGKLFF,TRBV6-6,TRBJ1-4
CASSSGTGGYEQYF,TRBV7-2,TRBJ2-7
CATSGETGGLAETDTQYF,TRBV24-1,TRBJ2-3
CASIGPGQEMNTEAFF,TRBV2,TRBJ1-1
CSARGSSRSYYEQYF,TRBV20-1,TRBJ2-7
CASSFSSGNEKLFF,TRBV12-3/TRBV12-4,TRBJ1-4
CASSLFGLTRGLAELGFPDTQYF,TRBV27,TRBJ2-3
CASRNGLAGVETQYF,TRBV12-3/TRBV12-4,TRBJ2-5
CATSGDFTQPQHF,TRBV15,TRBJ1-5
CASSSLSATHTQYF,TRBV7-9,TRBJ2-3
CASSLGLAEYTYEQYF,TRBV5-1,TRBJ2-7
CASSFGREGPGELFF,TRBV27,TRBJ2-2
CASRTDRYYREQFF,TRBV6-1,TRBJ2-1
CASSPMVGGWTDTQYF,TRBV6-1,TRBJ2-3
CASSLSGSPPYEQYF,TRBV7-9,TRBJ2-7
CASSLNGAAFF,TRBV28,TRBJ1-1